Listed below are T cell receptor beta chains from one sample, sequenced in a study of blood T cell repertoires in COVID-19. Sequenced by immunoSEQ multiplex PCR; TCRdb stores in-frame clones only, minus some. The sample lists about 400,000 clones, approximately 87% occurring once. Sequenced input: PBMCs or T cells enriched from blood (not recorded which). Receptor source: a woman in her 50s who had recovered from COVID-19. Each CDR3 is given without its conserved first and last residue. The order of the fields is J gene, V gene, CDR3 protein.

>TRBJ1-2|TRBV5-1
ASSLTSGGYT
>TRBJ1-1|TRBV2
ASGRGGTEAF
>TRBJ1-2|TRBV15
ATSRDLGAAAYGYT
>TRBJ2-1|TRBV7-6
ASSSWTATRNEQF
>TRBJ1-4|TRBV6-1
ASSEGAGLEKLF
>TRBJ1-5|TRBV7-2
ASSPGQGSHQPQH
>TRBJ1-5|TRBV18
ASSSGQVPQH
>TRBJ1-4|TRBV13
ASSMGQGYEKLF
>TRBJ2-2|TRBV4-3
ASSPLAGGNTGELF
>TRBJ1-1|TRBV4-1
ASSQGEDRVTEAF
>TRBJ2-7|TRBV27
ASRARDFYYEQY
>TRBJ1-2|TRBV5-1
ASSLVGVEGYT
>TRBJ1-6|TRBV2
ASSEGGPRPYNSPLH
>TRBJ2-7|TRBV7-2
ASSLAGAVEQY
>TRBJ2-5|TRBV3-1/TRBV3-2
ASSLRGRGLEETQY
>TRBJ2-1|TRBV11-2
ASSLGDYPVNEQF
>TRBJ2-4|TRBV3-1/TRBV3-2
ASSQTGAKNIQY
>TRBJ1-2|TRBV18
ASSRTQESYGYT
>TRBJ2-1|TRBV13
ASSLLQGFGQF
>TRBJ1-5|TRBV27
ASSLQGAGRNQPQH